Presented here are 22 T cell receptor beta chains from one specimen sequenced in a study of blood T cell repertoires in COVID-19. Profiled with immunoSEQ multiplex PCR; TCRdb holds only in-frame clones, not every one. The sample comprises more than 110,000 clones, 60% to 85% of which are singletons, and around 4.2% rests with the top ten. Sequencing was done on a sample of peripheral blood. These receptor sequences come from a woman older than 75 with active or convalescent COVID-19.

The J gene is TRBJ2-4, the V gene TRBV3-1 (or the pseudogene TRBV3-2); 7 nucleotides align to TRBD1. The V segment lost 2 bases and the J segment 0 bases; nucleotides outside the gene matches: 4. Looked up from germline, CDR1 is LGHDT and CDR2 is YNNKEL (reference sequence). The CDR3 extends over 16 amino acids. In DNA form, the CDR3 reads TGTGCCAGCAGCCAATTAGACAGGGTAGCCAAAAACATTCAGTACTTC. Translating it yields CASSQLDRVAKNIQYF.

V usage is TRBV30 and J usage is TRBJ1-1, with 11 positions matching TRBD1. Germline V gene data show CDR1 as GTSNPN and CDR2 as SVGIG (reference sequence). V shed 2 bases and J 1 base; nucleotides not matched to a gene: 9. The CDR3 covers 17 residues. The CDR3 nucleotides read TGTGCCTGGAGTTCCTGGACAGGGGGCCAGGGGAACACTGAAGCTTTCTTT. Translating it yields CAWSSWTGGQGNTEAFF.

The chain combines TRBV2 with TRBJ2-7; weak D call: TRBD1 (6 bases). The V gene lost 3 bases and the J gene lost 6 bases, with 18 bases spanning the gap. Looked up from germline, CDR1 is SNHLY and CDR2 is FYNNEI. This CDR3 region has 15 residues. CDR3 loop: CASSEDLQGSGEQYF. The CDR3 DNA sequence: TGTGCCAGCAGTGAGGACCTACAGGGATCTGGCGAGCAGTACTTC.

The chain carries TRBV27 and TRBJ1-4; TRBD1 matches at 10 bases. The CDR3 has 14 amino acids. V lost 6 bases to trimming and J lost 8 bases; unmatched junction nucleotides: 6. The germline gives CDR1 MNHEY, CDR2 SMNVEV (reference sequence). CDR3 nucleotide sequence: TGTGCCAGCAGCCCGGGACAGGGGTGGGAAAAACTGTTTTTT. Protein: CASSPGQGWEKLFF.

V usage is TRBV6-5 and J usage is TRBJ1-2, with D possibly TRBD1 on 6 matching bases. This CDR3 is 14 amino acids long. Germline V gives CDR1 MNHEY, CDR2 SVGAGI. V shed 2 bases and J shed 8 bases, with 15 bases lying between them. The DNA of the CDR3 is TGTGCCAGCAGTTACCAAGGGGGGGGCGGGGGCTACACCTTC. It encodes CASSYQGGGGGYTF.

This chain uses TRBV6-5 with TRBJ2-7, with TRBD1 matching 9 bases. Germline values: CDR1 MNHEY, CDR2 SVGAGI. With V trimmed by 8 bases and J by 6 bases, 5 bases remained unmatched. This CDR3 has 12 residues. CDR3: CASGGGQGEQYF. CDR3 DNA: TGTGCCAGCGGGGGGGGACAGGGCGAGCAGTACTTC.

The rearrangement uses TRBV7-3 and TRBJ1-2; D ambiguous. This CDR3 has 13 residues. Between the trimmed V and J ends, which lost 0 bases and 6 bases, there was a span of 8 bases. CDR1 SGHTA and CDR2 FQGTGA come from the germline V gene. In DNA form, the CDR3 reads TGTGCCAGCAGCTTAACTTACGGTCATGGCTACACCTTC. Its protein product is CASSLTYGHGYTF.

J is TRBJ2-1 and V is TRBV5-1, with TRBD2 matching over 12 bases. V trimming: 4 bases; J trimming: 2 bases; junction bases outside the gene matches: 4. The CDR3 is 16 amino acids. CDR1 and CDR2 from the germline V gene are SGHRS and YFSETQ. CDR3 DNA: TGCGCCAGCAGCCATGGACTAGCGGGGACCTACAATGAGCAGTTCTTC. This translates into CASSHGLAGTYNEQFF.

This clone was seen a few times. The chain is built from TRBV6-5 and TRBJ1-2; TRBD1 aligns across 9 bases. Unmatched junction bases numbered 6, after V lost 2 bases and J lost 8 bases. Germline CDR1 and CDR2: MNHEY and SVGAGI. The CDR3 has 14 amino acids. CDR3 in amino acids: CASSYGTGSLGYTF. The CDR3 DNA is TGTGCCAGCAGTTACGGGACAGGGTCGTTAGGCTACACCTTC.

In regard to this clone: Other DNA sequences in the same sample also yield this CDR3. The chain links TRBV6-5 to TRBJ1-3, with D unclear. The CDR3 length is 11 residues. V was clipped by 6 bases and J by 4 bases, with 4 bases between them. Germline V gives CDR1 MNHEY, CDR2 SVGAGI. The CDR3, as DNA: TGTGCCAGCAGCCAAGGAAACACCATATATTTT. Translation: CASSQGNTIYF.

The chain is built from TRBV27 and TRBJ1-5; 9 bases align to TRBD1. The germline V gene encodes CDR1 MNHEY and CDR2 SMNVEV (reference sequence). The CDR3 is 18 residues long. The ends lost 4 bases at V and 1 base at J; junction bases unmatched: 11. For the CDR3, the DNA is TGTGCCAGCAGTTCCACCGGGACAGGGATGTTAAGCAATCAGCCCCAGCATTTT. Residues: CASSSTGTGMLSNQPQHF.

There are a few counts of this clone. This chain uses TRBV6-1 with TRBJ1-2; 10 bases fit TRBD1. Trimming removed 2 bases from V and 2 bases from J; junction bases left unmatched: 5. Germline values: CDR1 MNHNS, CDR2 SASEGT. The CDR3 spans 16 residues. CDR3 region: CASSEYWGQGNYGYTF. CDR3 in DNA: TGTGCCAGCAGTGAATACTGGGGACAGGGGAACTATGGCTACACCTTC.

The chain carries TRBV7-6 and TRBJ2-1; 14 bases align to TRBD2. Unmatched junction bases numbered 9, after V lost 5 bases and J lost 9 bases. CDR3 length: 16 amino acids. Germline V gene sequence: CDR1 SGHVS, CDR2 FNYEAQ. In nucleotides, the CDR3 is TGTGCCAGCAGCCGTACCGGGACTAGCGGGGGTATTGAGCAGTTCTTC. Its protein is CASSRTGTSGGIEQFF. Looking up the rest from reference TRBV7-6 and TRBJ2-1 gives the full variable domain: GAGVSQSPRYKVTKRGQDVALRCDPISGHVSLYWYRQALGQGPEFLTYFNYEAQQDKSGLPNDRFSAERPEGSISTLTIQRTEQRDSAMYRCASSRTGTSGGIEQFFGPGTRLTVL.

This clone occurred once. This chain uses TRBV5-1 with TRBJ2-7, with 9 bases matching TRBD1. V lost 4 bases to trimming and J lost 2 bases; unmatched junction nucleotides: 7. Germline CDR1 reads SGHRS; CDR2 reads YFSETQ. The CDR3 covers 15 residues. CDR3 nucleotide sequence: TGCGCCAGCAGCGACTCCGGGACAGGGACCTACGAGCAGTACTTC. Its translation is CASSDSGTGTYEQYF.

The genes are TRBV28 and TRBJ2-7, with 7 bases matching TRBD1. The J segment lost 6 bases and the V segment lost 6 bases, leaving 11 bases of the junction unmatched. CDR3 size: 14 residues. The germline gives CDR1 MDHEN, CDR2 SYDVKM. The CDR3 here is CASSPGTALSEQYF. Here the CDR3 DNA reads TGTGCCAGCAGCCCCGGGACAGCCTTGAGCGAGCAGTACTTC.

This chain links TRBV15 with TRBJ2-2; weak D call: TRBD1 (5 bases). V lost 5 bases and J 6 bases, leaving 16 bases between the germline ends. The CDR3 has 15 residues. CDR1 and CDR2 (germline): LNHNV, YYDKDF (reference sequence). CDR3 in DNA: TGTGCCACCAGCCGCTTTAGGGGCGTTGCCGGGGAGCTGTTTTTT. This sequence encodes CATSRFRGVAGELFF.

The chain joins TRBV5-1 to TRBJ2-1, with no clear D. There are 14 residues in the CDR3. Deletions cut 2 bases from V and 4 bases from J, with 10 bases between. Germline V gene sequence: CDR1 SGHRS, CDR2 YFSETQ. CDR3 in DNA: TGCGCCAGCAGCTTTTTGGAGTCTTACAATGAGCAGTTCTTC. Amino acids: CASSFLESYNEQFF.

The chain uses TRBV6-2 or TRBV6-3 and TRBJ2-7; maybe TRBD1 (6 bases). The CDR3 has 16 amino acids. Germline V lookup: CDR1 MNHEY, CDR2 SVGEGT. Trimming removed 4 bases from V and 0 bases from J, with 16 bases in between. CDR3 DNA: TGTGCCAGCAGTTGGAACCGGGACACCAGCTCCTACGAGCAGTACTTC. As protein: CASSWNRDTSSYEQYF.

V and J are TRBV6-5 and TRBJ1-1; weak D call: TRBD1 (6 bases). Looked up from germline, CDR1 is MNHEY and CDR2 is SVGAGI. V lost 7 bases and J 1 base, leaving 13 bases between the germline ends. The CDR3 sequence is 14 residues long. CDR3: CASTGMGQNTEAFF. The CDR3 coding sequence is TGTGCCAGCACTGGAATGGGACAGAACACTGAAGCTTTCTTT.

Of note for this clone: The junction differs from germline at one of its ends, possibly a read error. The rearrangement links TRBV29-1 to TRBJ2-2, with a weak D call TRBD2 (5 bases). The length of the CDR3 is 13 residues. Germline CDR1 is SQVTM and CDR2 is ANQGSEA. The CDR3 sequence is CSVEAVNTGELFF. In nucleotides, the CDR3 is TGCAGCGTGGAAGCGGTGAACACCGGGGAGCTGTTTTTT.

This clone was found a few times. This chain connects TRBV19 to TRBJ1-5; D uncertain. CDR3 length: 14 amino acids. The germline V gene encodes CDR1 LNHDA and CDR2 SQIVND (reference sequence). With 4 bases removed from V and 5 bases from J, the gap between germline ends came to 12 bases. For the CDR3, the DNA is TGTGCCAGTAGTAAGGTGACAACGTATCAGCCCCAGCATTTT. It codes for CASSKVTTYQPQHF.

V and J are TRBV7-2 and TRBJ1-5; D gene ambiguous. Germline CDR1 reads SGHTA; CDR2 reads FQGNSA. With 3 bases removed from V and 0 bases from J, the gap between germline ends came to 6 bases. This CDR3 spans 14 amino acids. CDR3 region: CASSFRFSNQPQHF. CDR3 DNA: TGTGCCAGCAGCTTCAGGTTTAGCAATCAGCCCCAGCATTTT.